A selection of T cell receptor beta chains follows, all from one sample in a study of T cell repertoires in cytomegalovirus infection. TCRdb reanalysed the reads using MiXCR and keeps one entry per CDR3 protein. Seen here are 180,000 or so distinct CDR3 sequences, roughly 15% observed once, and the top ten hold roughly a quarter. The sample taken for sequencing was CD8+ T cells from PBMCs. The source of these receptors is a human donor in good health (CMV status not recorded). Some clones in this sample may be carry-over from other donors' samples. The CDR3 runs from the conserved cysteine through the conserved F or W. A D gene is named only where the DNA matches it firmly.

j_gene | v_gene | len | d_gene | CDR3aa
TRBJ2-3 | TRBV27 | 14 | TRBD1 | CASSQRTGWNTQYF
TRBJ2-7 | TRBV20-1 | 11 | - | CSASRRGEQYF
TRBJ1-3 | TRBV12-3/TRBV12-4 | 13 | - | CASSPPPWDTIYF
TRBJ2-1 | TRBV6-2/TRBV6-3 | 15 | - | CASSRGTGVYNEQFF
TRBJ2-3 | TRBV12-3/TRBV12-4 | 13 | - | CASSLGLADTQYF
TRBJ1-2 | TRBV20-1 | 13 | TRBD1 | CSAPPRQGHGYTF
TRBJ2-2 | TRBV5-5 | 15 | TRBD1 | CASSNGQGNTGELFF
TRBJ2-1 | TRBV2 | 14 | TRBD1 | CASRRDSSYNEQFF
TRBJ2-3 | TRBV14 | 17 | - | CASSHLARATLTDTQYF
TRBJ2-7 | TRBV29-1 | 13 | TRBD1 | CSVTGTENYEQYF
TRBJ2-5 | TRBV28 | 15 | - | CASSYLASGEETQYF
TRBJ2-7 | TRBV20-1 | 11 | - | CSARQGYEQYF
TRBJ1-2 | TRBV28 | 15 | - | CASRLIGSLGNGYTF
TRBJ2-1 | TRBV29-1 | 16 | - | CSVVVAEGARYNEQFF
TRBJ2-2 | TRBV4-1 | 15 | - | CASSQDSGGGGELFF
TRBJ2-1 | TRBV7-2 | 17 | TRBD2 | CASSLASTGGFYNEQFF
TRBJ2-3 | TRBV7-3 | 15 | - | CASSLTGGLGDTQYF
TRBJ1-3 | TRBV5-1 | 15 | - | CASSLDRSSGNTIYF
TRBJ2-5 | TRBV6-2/TRBV6-3 | 15 | - | CASSFQRRMKETQYF
TRBJ2-4 | TRBV12-3/TRBV12-4 | 15 | TRBD2 | CASSVTSLAKNSQYF
TRBJ2-3 | TRBV6-1 | 13 | - | CASSEYFTDTQYF
TRBJ1-1 | TRBV7-2 | 13 | TRBD1 | CASSLGDRTEAFF
TRBJ1-2 | TRBV7-2 | 13 | - | CASSLDGNYGYTF
TRBJ2-7 | TRBV5-5 | 13 | - | CASSPRVSYEQYF
TRBJ1-6 | TRBV7-9 | 15 | - | CASSLVSGDGSPLHF
TRBJ1-6 | TRBV7-9 | 13 | - | CASLDSFNSPLHF
TRBJ2-7 | TRBV24-1 | 13 | - | CATSDLHGYEQYF
TRBJ2-7 | TRBV7-2 | 15 | - | CASSLAATAPYEQYF
TRBJ2-1 | TRBV10-3 | 13 | TRBD2 | CAISELAGEEQFF
TRBJ1-5 | TRBV20-1 | 14 | TRBD1 | CSATPGQSNQPQHF
TRBJ1-2 | TRBV13 | 13 | - | CASIGQGSYGYTF
TRBJ1-1 | TRBV20-1 | 13 | - | CSASSLSSYEAFF
TRBJ2-1 | TRBV12-3/TRBV12-4 | 13 | - | CASSPGVNNEQFF
TRBJ2-7 | TRBV20-1 | 14 | - | CSAEDRSSSYEQYF
TRBJ2-3 | TRBV7-2 | 16 | - | CASSSRRLVLPDTQYF
TRBJ1-4 | TRBV4-1 | 16 | TRBD1 | CASSQDWTGVNEKLFF
TRBJ1-2 | TRBV6-2/TRBV6-3 | 12 | - | CASSAPNYGYTF
TRBJ2-7 | TRBV28 | 11 | - | CASSSLGGQYF
TRBJ1-4 | TRBV4-3 | 15 | - | CASSQEGQKNEKLFF
TRBJ2-2 | TRBV5-6 | 17 | TRBD2 | CASSLPSGGSLAGELFF
TRBJ1-1 | TRBV27 | 16 | - | CASSLAGGRGITEAFF
TRBJ2-1 | TRBV7-2 | 18 | - | CASSLEIWAESSRDEQFF